This entry lists 23 T cell receptor beta chains sequenced from one sample in a study of blood T cell repertoires in COVID-19. The assay was immunoSEQ multiplex PCR, and TCRdb's table has in-frame clones only and misses some. The sample records 120,000 or so clones, roughly 80% being singletons. Material: peripheral blood. The receptors were sampled from a man aged 70 or older with acute or convalescent COVID-19.

The rearrangement links TRBV6-2 or TRBV6-3 to TRBJ1-2, with TRBD1 matching 8 bases. The J segment lost 4 bases and the V segment lost 2 bases, leaving 12 bases of the junction unmatched. CDR1 is MNHEY and CDR2 is SVGEGT in the germline V gene. The CDR3 has 17 amino acids. CDR3 amino acids: CASSYPGRGQGLYGYTF. The CDR3 region has the DNA TGTGCCAGCAGTTACCCGGGCCGAGGACAGGGCCTCTATGGCTACACCTTC.

V is TRBV5-4 and J is TRBJ2-5, with 8 bases fitting TRBD2. There are 14 residues in the CDR3. Trimming removed 4 bases from V and 6 bases from J; junction bases left unmatched: 8. Germline assignment: CDR1 SGHNT and CDR2 YYREEE (reference sequence). Written as DNA, the CDR3 is TGTGCCAGCAGCCTGTCGGGGGGGGGAAAGACCCAGTACTTC. Translating it yields CASSLSGGGKTQYF.

V is TRBV4-1 and J is TRBJ2-7, with TRBD1 as a possible D gene (5 bases). Trimming cost V 1 base and J 2 bases, with 6 bases left between them. In germline, CDR1 is MGHRA, CDR2 YSYEKL. This CDR3 spans 13 amino acids. The CDR3 is CASSQGQTYEQYF. The CDR3 DNA follows: TGCGCCAGCAGCCAAGGACAGACCTACGAGCAGTACTTC.

The chain has TRBV2 and TRBJ2-3, with D maybe TRBD1 (6 bases). Germline lookup yields CDR1 SNHLY and CDR2 FYNNEI. The CDR3 consists of 14 residues. Trimming cost V 6 bases and J 6 bases, with 16 bases left between them. CDR3 sequence reads: CASSAATQGDTQYF. The CDR3, as DNA: TGTGCCAGCAGCGCGGCGACACAGGGCGATACGCAGTATTTT.

The chain couples TRBV11-2 to TRBJ2-7; D remains ambiguous. Germline V gene sequence: CDR1 SGHAT, CDR2 FQNNGV. The CDR3 spans 15 residues. Trimming stripped 3 bases from V and 3 bases from J, with 15 bases between. This CDR3 reads CASSFNLWSGYEQYF. CDR3 DNA sequence: TGTGCCAGCAGCTTTAACTTATGGTCAGGCTACGAGCAGTACTTC. The whole variable domain, filled in from reference TRBV11-2 and TRBJ2-7, reads EAGVAQSPRYKIIEKRQSVAFWCNPISGHATLYWYQQILGQGPKLLIQFQNNGVVDDSQLPKDRFSAERLKGVDSTLKIQPAKLEDSAVYLCASSFNLWSGYEQYFGPGTRLTVT.

The chain carries TRBV5-1 and TRBJ1-4; TRBD1 matches 9 bases. V lost 4 bases and J lost 8; bases outside the gene matches: 9. Germline V gene lookup returns CDR1 SGHRS and CDR2 YFSETQ. The length of the CDR3 is 15 residues. CDR3 DNA sequence: TGCGCCAGCAGCCTATACACAGGGGGCGAGGAAAAACTGTTTTTT. Its protein product is CASSLYTGGEEKLFF.

The chain uses TRBV2 and TRBJ1-4; D not resolved. V shed 7 bases and J shed 5 bases, with 11 bases lying between them. This CDR3 is built from 13 residues. CDR1 and CDR2 (germline): SNHLY, FYNNEI. The CDR3 DNA reads as TGTGCCAGCAAAGGAGGGCCGAATGAAAAACTGTTTTTT. Its protein is CASKGGPNEKLFF.

The chain has TRBV5-1 and TRBJ1-1; no firm D call. V was pared by 3 bases and J by 3 bases, with 15 bases between. The germline V gene has CDR1 SGHRS and CDR2 YFSETQ. This CDR3 has 15 amino acids. The CDR3 reads CASSSGSLSDTEAFF. The CDR3, as DNA: TGCGCCAGCAGCTCGGGGTCTCTTTCCGACACTGAAGCTTTCTTT.

This clone was seen once. The chain uses TRBV30 and TRBJ1-6, with D maybe TRBD1 (5 bases). The CDR3 totals 15 residues. Germline V lookup: CDR1 GTSNPN, CDR2 SVGIG (reference sequence). The V end lost 5 bases, the J end lost 6 bases, and 17 bases lay between the germline ends. The CDR3 nucleotides are TGTGCCTGGGCTCTGGGGGGTTTCTCTAATTCACCCCTCCACTTT. It specifies CAWALGGFSNSPLHF.

The chain employs TRBV5-1 and TRBJ2-7; possible D gene TRBD2, 5 bases. The V gene lost 5 bases and the J gene lost 5 bases, with 17 bases spanning the gap. The germline CDR1 and CDR2 sequences are SGHRS and YFSETQ. This CDR3 is built from 14 residues. The CDR3 nucleotides are TGCGCCAGCAGAGGGAGCAGGACCTTTCACGAGCAGTACTTC. Encoded protein: CASRGSRTFHEQYF.

This clone was seen a handful of times. V and J are TRBV7-2 and TRBJ1-1, with D possibly matching TRBD1 (5 bases). CDR3 length: 13 amino acids. Germline CDR1 reads SGHTA; CDR2 reads FQGNSA. The V and J ends lost 5 bases and 2 bases respectively, with 9 bases between them. The CDR3 bases are TGTGCCAGCAGCCGACAGCCAAACACTGAAGCTTTCTTT. It encodes CASSRQPNTEAFF. Supplemented by reference TRBV7-2 and TRBJ1-1, the full variable domain reads GAGVSQSPSNKVTEKGKDVELRCDPISGHTALYWYRQSLGQGLEFLIYFQGNSAPDKSGLPSDRFSAERTGGSVSTLTIQRTQQEDSAVYLCASSRQPNTEAFFGQGTRLTVV.

This clone has a single count. The V gene is TRBV18, the J gene TRBJ2-3, with 11 positions matching TRBD2. The CDR3 is 16 amino acids. Trimming cost V 0 bases and J 3 bases; bases outside gene matches: 2. Germline CDR1 reads KGHSH; CDR2 reads LQKENI. In nucleotides, the CDR3 is TGTGCCAGCTCACCACCTAGCGGGGGGGGAACAGATACGCAGTATTTT. Its protein is CASSPPSGGGTDTQYF.

The chain links TRBV28 to TRBJ1-1; 8 nucleotides align to TRBD1. V dropped 6 bases and J dropped 3; count of bases not matched to a gene: 6. This CDR3 has 14 residues. CDR1 is MDHEN and CDR2 is SYDVKM in the germline V gene. CDR3 residues: CASRQGQGDTEAFF. As DNA, the CDR3 is TGTGCCAGCAGACAAGGACAGGGTGACACTGAAGCTTTCTTT.

The rearrangement joins TRBV30 to TRBJ1-5; D is ambiguous. The V gene lost 2 bases and the J gene lost 3 bases, with 17 bases spanning the gap. Germline CDR1 reads GTSNPN; CDR2 reads SVGIG (reference sequence). This CDR3 contains 16 residues. Here the CDR3 reads CAWSRGGSRYNQPQHF. The CDR3 nucleotides read TGTGCCTGGAGTCGAGGCGGCTCGAGATACAATCAGCCCCAGCATTTT.

This clone occurred a few times. The genes are TRBV20-1 and TRBJ2-3; a weak D match, TRBD2 (6 bases). Trimming took 6 bases from V and 7 from J, leaving 11 bases between them. CDR1 is DFQATT, CDR2 SNEGSKA, per germline (reference sequence). CDR3 length: 11 residues. CDR3 in amino acids: CSAGTPNTQYF. Here the CDR3 DNA reads TGCAGTGCGGGGACTCCGAATACGCAGTATTTT.

A single count supports this clone. The chain is built from TRBV21-1 and TRBJ2-3; whether TRBD1, the table's D call, matches the DNA was not checked. TRBV21-1 is described as a pseudogene. This CDR3 region has 17 residues. The CDR3 bases are TGTGCCAGCAGCAAATGGGGCCACCCCCCTGGCACAGATACGCAGTATTTT. Its protein is CASSKWGHPPGTDTQYF.

The chain recombines TRBV6-5 with TRBJ1-5, with D possibly matching TRBD1 (5 bases). V was cut by 6 bases and J by 5 bases, with 14 bases left in between. The CDR3 consists of 14 residues. Germline V gene sequence: CDR1 MNHEY, CDR2 SVGAGI. CDR3 loop: CASRVQGWDQPQHF. The CDR3 DNA sequence: TGTGCCAGCAGGGTTCAGGGCTGGGATCAGCCCCAGCATTTT.

This chain joins TRBV29-1 and TRBJ2-5, with 12 bases that match TRBD1. CDR1 and CDR2 from the germline V gene are SQVTM and ANQGSEA. V lost 5 bases to trimming and J lost 4 bases; unmatched junction nucleotides: 5. This CDR3 region has 14 residues. Written as DNA, the CDR3 is TGCAGCGTTTCGGGACAGGGGGCGGGAGAGACCCAGTACTTC. It specifies CSVSGQGAGETQYF.

V and J are TRBV9 and TRBJ2-3, with 9 positions matching TRBD2. After removal of 0 bases from V and 6 bases from J, the junction contained 8 bases not matched to a gene. Germline CDR1 reads SGDLS; CDR2 reads YYNGEE. There are 16 residues in the CDR3. CDR3 DNA: TGTGCCAGCAGCGTAGCGGCTAGCGGGGCCAGTGATACGCAGTATTTT. It codes for CASSVAASGASDTQYF.

This chain's CDR3 is CATSDTGKRGQHF. CDR3 sequence (DNA): TGTGCCACCAGTGATACCGGGAAACGGGGCCAGCATTTT. This chain uses TRBV24-1 with TRBJ1-5; no reliable D call. Germline CDR1 reads KGHDR; CDR2 reads SFDVKD. The CDR3 runs to 13 residues. V lost 3 bases, J lost 12 bases, and 14 bases lay in between.

This clone occurred a few times. This chain connects TRBV5-1 to TRBJ2-7, with D maybe TRBD1 (5 bases). There are 15 residues in the CDR3. Trimming stripped 4 bases from V and 2 bases from J, with 16 bases between. Germline V CDR1 and CDR2: SGHRS, YFSETQ. The CDR3 DNA follows: TGCGCCAGCAGCCTCGGTTGGGGCCCGACCTACGAGCAGTACTTC. This codes for CASSLGWGPTYEQYF. Combining the CDR3 with reference TRBV5-1 and TRBJ2-7 gives the whole variable domain KAGVTQTPRYLIKTRGQQVTLSCSPISGHRSVSWYQQTPGQGLQFLFEYFSETQRNKGNFPGRFSGRQFSNSRSEMNVSTLELGDSALYLCASSLGWGPTYEQYFGPGTRLTVT.

The chain links TRBV5-1 to TRBJ2-1, with TRBD2 matching 9 bases. The ends lost 4 bases at V and 2 bases at J; junction bases unmatched: 7. There are 16 residues in the CDR3. Germline-derived CDR1 and CDR2 are SGHRS and YFSETQ. CDR3 residues: CASSPHQREAYNEQFF. The CDR3 nucleotides are TGCGCCAGCAGCCCCCACCAGCGGGAGGCCTACAATGAGCAGTTCTTC. Together with reference TRBV5-1 and TRBJ2-1, the CDR3 gives the full variable domain: KAGVTQTPRYLIKTRGQQVTLSCSPISGHRSVSWYQQTPGQGLQFLFEYFSETQRNKGNFPGRFSGRQFSNSRSEMNVSTLELGDSALYLCASSPHQREAYNEQFFGPGTRLTVL.

The V and J genes are TRBV4-2 and TRBJ2-3; 16 nucleotides line up with TRBD2. The germline V gene has CDR1 LGHNA and CDR2 YNFKEQ. The J segment lost 4 bases and the V segment lost 0 bases, leaving 4 bases of the junction unmatched. The CDR3 contains 18 residues. CDR3 DNA sequence: TGTGCCAGCAGCCAAGATCCGGGGACTAGCGGGGGGGCAGATACGCAGTATTTT. Encoded protein: CASSQDPGTSGGADTQYF.